This is a list of T cell receptor beta chains from one sample in a study of cytomegalovirus exposure and HLA in healthy donors. Clones were read by immunoSEQ multiplex PCR, and TCRdb kept only the in-frame ones, dropping some. The repertoire includes roughly 110,000 clones, roughly 75% of them detected once, and 2.5% sits in the top ten. The sequenced sample consisted of PBMCs. These receptors all stem from a middle-aged man in good health and CMV-seronegative. CDR3s include the opening cysteine and the closing phenylalanine or tryptophan. A D gene is named only where the DNA matches it firmly. Some rows mark clone size as missing; the rest say once, few, many or name a class of expanded clone.

size,J,D,V,DNA,CDR3
NA,TRBJ1-1,TRBD1,TRBV5-1,TGCGCCAGCAGCCTAAGACAGGGGGCTGGAACTGAAGCTTTCTTT,CASSLRQGAGTEAFF
few,TRBJ2-3,NA,TRBV11-3,TGTGCCAGCAGCCCCAAGAAGAGCGGTACGCAGTATTTT,CASSPKKSGTQYF
NA,TRBJ2-1,TRBD1,TRBV27,TGTGCCAGCAGTTTAGACAGGGGGAGAGTGAATGAGCAGTTCTTC,CASSLDRGRVNEQFF
once,TRBJ1-1,NA,TRBV19,TGTGCCACCACGATGGGGGGGGTCCTGAACACTGAAGCTTTCTTT,CATTMGGVLNTEAFF
NA,TRBJ1-2,NA,TRBV7-9,TGTTCCGTCCCGGATCTTCTAGGTTATGGCTACACCTTC,CSVPDLLGYGYTF
NA,TRBJ2-3,TRBD2,TRBV2,TGTGCCAGCACCGTTCAGCGGGGCCGGGCAGATACGCAGTATTTT,CASTVQRGRADTQYF
NA,TRBJ2-2,TRBD1,TRBV4-1,TGCGCCAGCAGCCAAGCGACAGGGGGCGCCCCCGGGGAGCTGTTTTTT,CASSQATGGAPGELFF
NA,TRBJ1-2,NA,TRBV10-3,TGTGCCATCAGTGAGCAGGGGTCGGGGGGCAGTGGCTACACCTTC,CAISEQGSGGSGYTF
NA,TRBJ2-1,TRBD1,TRBV9,TGTGCCAGCAGCGCCCGTTACACAGGGGATGAGCAGTTCTTC,CASSARYTGDEQFF
many,TRBJ1-1,NA,TRBV4-1,TGCGCCAGCAGCCGAGGACAGAGCACTGAAGCTTTCTTT,CASSRGQSTEAFF
once,TRBJ2-7,NA,TRBV19,TGTGCCAGCGGGACCTACGAGCAGTACTTC,CASGTYEQYF
NA,TRBJ1-3,NA,TRBV5-1,TGCGCCAGCAGCTTGGTGGCAGCGTCTGGAAACACCATATATTTT,CASSLVAASGNTIYF
NA,TRBJ1-2,TRBD1,TRBV10-3,TGTGCCATCAGTGAGTCGCAGGGGGCCTGGGGCTACACCTTC,CAISESQGAWGYTF
NA,TRBJ1-2,NA,TRBV9,TGTGCCAGCAGCCCGACAGAAGGGGGCTACACCTTC,CASSPTEGGYTF
NA,TRBJ1-3,NA,TRBV6-5,TGTGCCAGCAGTTACGGGAGCTCTGGAAACACCATATATTTT,CASSYGSSGNTIYF
once,TRBJ1-2,TRBD1,TRBV10-3,TGTGCCACGGGACAGGGGGCAGACTACACCTTC,CATGQGADYTF
NA,TRBJ1-2,NA,TRBV19,TGTGCCAGTAGTATAGCTCCCAGGTTGTCCTATGGCTACACCTTC,CASSIAPRLSYGYTF
NA,TRBJ2-7,TRBD1,TRBV5-1,TGCGCCAGCAGCTGGACCGGGACAGGGGGCAACTACGAGCAGTACTTC,CASSWTGTGGNYEQYF
NA,TRBJ2-7,TRBD2,TRBV7-9,TGTTCCAGCGGGGGGCTAGCGGGGGGCCGCGAGCAGTACTTC,CSSGGLAGGREQYF
NA,TRBJ1-2,NA,TRBV5-4,TGTGCCAGCAACCGATATCGGCAGGGTATCTCTGGCTACACCTTC,CASNRYRQGISGYTF
NA,TRBJ2-5,NA,TRBV11-2,TGTGCCAGCAGCCGAGGACAGACGTACCAAGAGACCCAGTACTTC,CASSRGQTYQETQYF
NA,TRBJ2-7,TRBD1,TRBV5-1,TGCGCCAGCAGCGTCACAGGGGTCTGGTACGAGCAGTACTTC,CASSVTGVWYEQYF